This T cell receptor (beta chain) emerged from a study of blood T cell repertoires in COVID-19. Clones were read by immunoSEQ multiplex PCR, and TCRdb kept only the in-frame ones, dropping some. The data show about 140,000 clones, with about 80% seen just once and approximately 16% held by the top ten. The source material was peripheral blood. The source of this sequence is a man aged 50 to 60 with acute or convalescent COVID-19.

The CDR3 DNA sequence: TGTGCCAGCAGTGAGTCCCGGACAGTCTCAACACACACCTTC. Residues: CASSESRTVSTHTF. This chain connects TRBV2 to TRBJ1-2; the D gene is possibly TRBD1 (6 bases). Germline-derived CDR1 and CDR2 are SNHLY and FYNNEI. The CDR3 covers 14 residues. Trimming took 3 bases from V and 12 from J, leaving 20 bases between them.